This T cell receptor (beta chain) was found in a study of cytomegalovirus exposure and HLA in healthy donors. This CDR3 has 15 amino acids. The V and J ends lost 3 bases and 8 bases, in that order; junction bases with no gene match: 10. In germline, CDR1 is MNHNS, CDR2 SASEGT. Using immunoSEQ multiplex PCR, the repertoire was profiled, and TCRdb retains in-frame clones only, with some absent. The table has roughly 45,000 clones, approximately 90% seen once. This sequence originates from a man aged 18 to 29 in good health and CMV-seronegative. This chain connects TRBV6-1 to TRBJ2-1; the match to TRBD2 covers 7 bases. The sample taken for sequencing was PBMCs. CDR3 bases: TGTGCCAGCAGTGACACGGGGAGGGTCCCCCATGAGCAGTTCTTC. Translating gives CASSDTGRVPHEQFF.